The present T cell receptor (beta chain) was sequenced within a study of shared clonotypes between healthy human individuals. Deletions cut 4 bases from V and 8 bases from J, with 14 bases between. The CDR3 has 13 amino acids. Germline loops: CDR1 SEHNR, CDR2 FQNEAQ (reference sequence). TCRdb's table, derived via immunoSEQ multiplex PCR, lists solely in-frame clones and lacks some. The repertoire consists of 1.4 million or so clones, with 98% occurring once and the leading ten covering around 0.33%. Study conclusions and caveats: For naive CD4 cells, 4.5% to 6.5% of clonotypes were shared across a few donors. Sampling included only blood; tissue repertoires likely differ.

This clone was observed once. Its specificity is unknown. The chain carries TRBV7-9 and TRBJ1-2; D is undetermined. This TCR derives from a man younger than 45 in good health. Sequencing was carried out using naive CD4+ T cells sorted from blood. The subset was: CD45RA+ positively selected. The CDR3 protein is CASSSASAGGYTF. Written as DNA, the CDR3 is TGTGCCAGCAGCTCGGCCTCTGCGGGAGGCTACACCTTC.